This T cell receptor (beta chain) was found in a study of blood T cell repertoires in COVID-19. At the level of the study: The United States, Italy and Spain were the sources of the acute and convalescent COVID-19 samples. Sample material is recorded as cDNA or gDNA derived from T cells, B-cell-depleted T cells, or PBMCs.

As originally analysed: Scientists estimated how many nucleated cells there were by amplifying reference gene primers. This table comes from immunoSEQ multiplex PCR, and its TCRdb copy is limited to in-frame clones, with some not included. V and J calls and clone size are as listed in that table; D and trimming were resolved from the DNA. The profile shows tens of thousands of clones, around 80% of them singletons. This clone was seen a few times. This CDR3 contains 16 residues. V was trimmed by 7 bases and J by 1 base, leaving 15 bases between them. Germline V CDR1 and CDR2: KGHDR, SFDVKD. The V gene is TRBV24-1, the J gene TRBJ2-2, with D perhaps TRBD2 (6 bases). Sequenced material: peripheral blood. This TCR was recovered from a human donor in a cohort sampled during active COVID-19. The CDR3 loop reads CATSRSGTRNTGELFF. The CDR3 DNA reads as TGTGCCACCAGCCGCTCAGGGACTCGGAACACCGGGGAGCTGTTTTTT.